The T cell receptor beta chain under discussion was sequenced for a study of OX40 agonist ivuxolimab in advanced cancers. Across the whole study: Patients in the trial were receiving intravenous ivuxolimab every 2 weeks, at doses of 0.01 to 10 mg/kg.

TCRdb's copy holds only in-frame clones and misses some; the assay was immunoSEQ multiplex PCR. The sample shows more than 45,000 clones, 91% of them seen only once. Study-wide points: Both blood CD4+ and CD8+ T cells showed clonal growth by week 6 at 0.1 to 3.0 mg/kg.

Note on this clone: Antigen unknown.

The material sequenced was CD4+ or CD8+ T cells sorted from blood, taken in a trial of the OX40 agonist ivuxolimab. The TCR comes from an adult with an advanced solid tumor such as melanoma, head and neck, liver or kidney cancer.

CDR3 nucleotide sequence: TGTGCCAGTAGTTGGGGACCGCCCGGATCCGCGGATCAGCCCCAGCATTTT. Translated: CASSWGPPGSADQPQHF. The V and J genes are TRBV19 and TRBJ1-5; a weak D match, TRBD1 (5 bases). The CDR3 loop spans 17 amino acids. V was clipped by 5 bases and J by 5 bases, with 22 bases between them. Germline lookup yields CDR1 LNHDA and CDR2 SQIVND (reference sequence).